The entry below describes one TCR beta chain. V lost 5 bases and J lost 4, with 18 bases in between. The CDR3 loop spans 15 amino acids. The germline CDR1 and CDR2 sequences are MNHNS and SASEGT. The sample is drawn from a study of memory CD8 T cells in hepatitis C reinfection. Time point defined: late/post reinfection, 12 to 24 weeks after detection. The sorted cells went straight to TCR sequencing with no prior in vitro expansion. Donors were people who inject drugs in the Montreal HEPCO cohort. Assay used: immunoSEQ multiplex PCR; TCRdb lists only in-frame clones, some missing. The sample shows about 46,000 clones, nearly 90% of them seen only once.

This chain uses TRBV6-1 with TRBJ2-7; possible D gene TRBD1, 5 bases. The TCR sequence derives from a man between 18 and 35 years old with hepatitis C virus infection. The specimen sequenced was naive CD8+ T cells sorted from blood. DNA for the CDR3: TGTGCCAGCAGTCCCGGTCAGGGCCTACCATACGAGCAGTACTTC. It yields the protein CASSPGQGLPYEQYF.